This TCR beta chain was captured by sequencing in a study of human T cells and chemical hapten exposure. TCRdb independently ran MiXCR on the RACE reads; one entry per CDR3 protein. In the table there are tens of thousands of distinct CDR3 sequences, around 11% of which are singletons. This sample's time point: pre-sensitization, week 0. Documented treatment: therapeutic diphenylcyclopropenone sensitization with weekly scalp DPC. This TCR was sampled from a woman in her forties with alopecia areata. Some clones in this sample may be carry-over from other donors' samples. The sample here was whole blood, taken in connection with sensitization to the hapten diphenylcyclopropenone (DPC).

CDR3 loop: CASSRGGGTQETQYF. The CDR3, as DNA: TGTGCCAGCAGTCGCGGTGGGGGAACCCAAGAGACCCAGTACTTC. The rearrangement links TRBV7-9 to TRBJ2-5; D is perhaps TRBD1 or TRBD2 (5 bases each). The V gene lost 6 bases and the J gene lost 1 base, with 15 bases spanning the gap. CDR3 size: 15 residues. CDR1 and CDR2 (germline): SEHNR, FQNEAQ (reference sequence).